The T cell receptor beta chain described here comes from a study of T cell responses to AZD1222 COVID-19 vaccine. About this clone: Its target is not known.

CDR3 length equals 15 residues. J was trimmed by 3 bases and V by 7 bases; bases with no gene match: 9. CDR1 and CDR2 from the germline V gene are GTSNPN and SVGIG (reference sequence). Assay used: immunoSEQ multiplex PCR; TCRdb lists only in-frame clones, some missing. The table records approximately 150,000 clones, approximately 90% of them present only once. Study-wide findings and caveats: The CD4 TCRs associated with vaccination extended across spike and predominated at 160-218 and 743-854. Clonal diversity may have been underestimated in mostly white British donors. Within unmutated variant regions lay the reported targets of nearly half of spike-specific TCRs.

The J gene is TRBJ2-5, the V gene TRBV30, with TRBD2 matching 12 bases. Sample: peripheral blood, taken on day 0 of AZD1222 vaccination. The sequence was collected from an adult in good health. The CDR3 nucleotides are TGTGCCTTGGACGGAAGACTAGCGGGAGAAGAGACCCAGTACTTC. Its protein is CALDGRLAGEETQYF.